The clone carrying this T cell receptor beta chain has ten or more counts. The antigen remains undetermined. This specimen comes from a study of T-cell memory formation after mild COVID-19. Study summary: Largely, the TCR clusters proved donor specific. Study-wide points: Researchers found some responding clones in pre-infection memory, a sign that cross-reactive memory joined.

In germline, CDR1 is LGHNA, CDR2 YSLEER. CDR3 size: 15 residues. Trimming shortened V by 1 base and J by 3 bases, and 10 bases separated the two germline ends. After 5'RACE with constant-segment primers, TCR alpha and TCR beta cDNA libraries carrying sample barcodes and UMIs were obtained. TCRdb re-derived calls from the 5' RACE reads in MiXCR, one entry per CDR3 protein. The profile shows 150,000 or so distinct CDR3 sequences, around a tenth of them singletons. J is TRBJ1-5 and V is TRBV4-3; unclear D gene. Sequencing input: PBMCs or a T cell subset sorted from them (not recorded which). This clonotype originated in a man between 18 and 35 years old who had mild COVID-19 (a few samples of this study predate the infection). Cell type and time point are not known. The DNA for the CDR3 is TGCGCCAGCAGCCAAGCCTCGGGCCACAATCAGCCCCAGCATTTT. Translation: CASSQASGHNQPQHF.